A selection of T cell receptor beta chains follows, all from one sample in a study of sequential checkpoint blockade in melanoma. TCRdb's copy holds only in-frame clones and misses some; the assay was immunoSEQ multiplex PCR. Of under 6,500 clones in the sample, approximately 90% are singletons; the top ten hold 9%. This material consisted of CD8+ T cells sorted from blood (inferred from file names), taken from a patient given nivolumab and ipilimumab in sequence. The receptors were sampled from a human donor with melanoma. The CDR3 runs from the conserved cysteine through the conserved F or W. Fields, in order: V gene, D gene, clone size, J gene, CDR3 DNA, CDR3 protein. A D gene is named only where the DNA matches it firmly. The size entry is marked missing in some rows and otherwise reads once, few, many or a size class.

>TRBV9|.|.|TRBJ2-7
TGTGCCAGCAGCGTAGTTGAACTAGCAGAAAGTTACGAGCAGTACTTC
CASSVVELAESYEQYF
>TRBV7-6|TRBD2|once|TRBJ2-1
TGTGCCAGCCGGCGGGAGGGTTACAATGAGCAGTTCTTC
CASRREGYNEQFF
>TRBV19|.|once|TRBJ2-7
TGTGCCAGTAGTAATGGAAGGGGATACGAGCAGTACTTC
CASSNGRGYEQYF
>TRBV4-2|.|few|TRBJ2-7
TGTGCCAGCAGCGGAGAACCCCATCCCTCCTACGAGCAGTACTTC
CASSGEPHPSYEQYF
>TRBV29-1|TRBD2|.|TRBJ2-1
TGCAGCGGGGGACTAGCGGGAGTCAATGAGCAGTTCTTC
CSGGLAGVNEQFF
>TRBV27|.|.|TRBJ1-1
TGTGCCAGCATGGAAGGGGGATACACTGAAGCTTTCTTT
CASMEGGYTEAFF
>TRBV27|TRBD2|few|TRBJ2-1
TGTGCCAGCAGTTTTACTAGCGGGGCCTACAATGAGCAGTTCTTC
CASSFTSGAYNEQFF
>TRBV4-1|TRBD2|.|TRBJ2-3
TGCGCCAGCAGCCAACCGTCCGGGACTAGCGGGATGGATACGCAGTATTTT
CASSQPSGTSGMDTQYF
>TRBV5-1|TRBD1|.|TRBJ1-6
TGCGCCAGCAGCCTCGGACAGGGGAGTTCACCCCTCCACTTT
CASSLGQGSSPLHF
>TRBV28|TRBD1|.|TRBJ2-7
TGTGCCAGCAGTTTGGTCGGGACAGCCTCCTACGAGCAGTACTTC
CASSLVGTASYEQYF
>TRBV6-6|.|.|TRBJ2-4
TGTGCCAGCAGTTGGAGTGTCCACATTCAGTACTTC
CASSWSVHIQYF
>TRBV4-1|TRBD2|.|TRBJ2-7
TGCGCCAGCAGCCAAGATTTTCCCCTCGCGGGAGGGGAGAACGAGCAGTACTTC
CASSQDFPLAGGENEQYF
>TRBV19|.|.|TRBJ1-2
TGTGCCAGTAGTATAGATCCAAACGGGATTCAAATGGGCTACACCTTC
CASSIDPNGIQMGYTF
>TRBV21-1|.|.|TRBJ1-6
TGTGCCAGCAGGACCCGGGGAGGGAACTATAATTCACCCCTCCACTTT
CASRTRGGNYNSPLHF
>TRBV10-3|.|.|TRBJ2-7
TGTGCCATCAGTGGGCGTGGAACCGCCGGGGAGCAGTACTTC
CAISGRGTAGEQYF
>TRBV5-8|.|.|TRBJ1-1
TGTGCCAGCAGCCCGTGGGATTTGGGGGCCGAAGCTTTCTTT
CASSPWDLGAEAFF
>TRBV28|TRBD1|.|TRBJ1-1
TGTGCCAGCAGTTTTCAGGACAGGGGGCGACTGGCTGAAGCTTTCTTT
CASSFQDRGRLAEAFF
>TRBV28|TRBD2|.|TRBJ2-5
TGTGCCAGCAGAAATCCCGGGACTAGCGGGAGTGGAGAGACCCAGTACTTC
CASRNPGTSGSGETQYF
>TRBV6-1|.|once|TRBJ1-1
TGTGCCAGCAGGTTGACAGGTTACACTGAAGCTTTCTTT
CASRLTGYTEAFF
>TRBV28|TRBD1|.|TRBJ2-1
TGTGCCAGCACTTTGGTGGGACAGGGGGCGAACTACAATGAGCAGTTCTTC
CASTLVGQGANYNEQFF
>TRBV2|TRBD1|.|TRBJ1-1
TGTGCCAGCAGTGAAAGGGACAGAGCCTTAGGAGCTTTCTTT
CASSERDRALGAFF
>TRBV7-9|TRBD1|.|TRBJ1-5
TGTGCCAGCAGCGCGGGACTCGGACAGGGGTATAGCAATCAGCCCCAGCATTTT
CASSAGLGQGYSNQPQHF
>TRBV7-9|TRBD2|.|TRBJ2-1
TGTGCCAGCAGCTTAGCTAGCGGGAGGGCCGTCAAGTCCTACAATGAGCAGTTCTTC
CASSLASGRAVKSYNEQFF
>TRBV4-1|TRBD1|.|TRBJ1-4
TGCGCCAGCAGCCAAGTCTTCGGGACAGGGGATGAAAAACTGTTTTTT
CASSQVFGTGDEKLFF
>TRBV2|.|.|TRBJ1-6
TGTGCCAGCAGTGATGACAGGACGAACTCCTATAATTCACCCCTCCACTTT
CASSDDRTNSYNSPLHF
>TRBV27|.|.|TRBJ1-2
TGTGCCAGCAGTCTCTCCGGGACAACCTATGGCTACACCTTC
CASSLSGTTYGYTF
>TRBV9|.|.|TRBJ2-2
TGTGCCAGCAGCGGACAGGGGAGGGGCACCGGGGAGCTGTTTTTT
CASSGQGRGTGELFF
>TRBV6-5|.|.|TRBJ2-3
TGTGCCAGCAGCCTACAGGCGGCTTACACAGATACGCAGTATTTT
CASSLQAAYTDTQYF
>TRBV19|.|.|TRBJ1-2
TGTGCCAGTAGTAGTGCCAGGGGCTATGGCTACACCTTC
CASSSARGYGYTF
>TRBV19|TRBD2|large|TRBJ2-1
TGTGCCAGTAGACTTACTAGCGGCTCCTACAATGAGCAGTTCTTC
CASRLTSGSYNEQFF
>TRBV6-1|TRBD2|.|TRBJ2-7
TGTGCCAGCAGTGTAGCTCACGGGACTACTTCCTACGAGCAGTACTTC
CASSVAHGTTSYEQYF
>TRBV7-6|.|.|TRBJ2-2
TGTGCCAGCACCCTTGGGGCGGACACCGGGGAGCTGTTTTTT
CASTLGADTGELFF
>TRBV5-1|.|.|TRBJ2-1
TGCGCCAGCAGCTTGGCGGGGACATCTTACAATGAGCAGTTCTTC
CASSLAGTSYNEQFF
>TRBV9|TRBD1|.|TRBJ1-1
TGTGCCAGCAGCACTCGGGACAGGGGGCCTGAAGCTTTCTTT
CASSTRDRGPEAFF
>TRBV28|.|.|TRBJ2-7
TGTGCCAGCAGTCCCCGGTGGCTGCGGGCCTACGAGCAGTACTTC
CASSPRWLRAYEQYF
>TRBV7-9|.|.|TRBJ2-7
TGTGCCAGCAGCTTTATAGGCGGGCCCTCCTACGAGCAGTACTTC
CASSFIGGPSYEQYF
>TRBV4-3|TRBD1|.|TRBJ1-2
TGCGCCAGCAGCTTCAGGACAGGACGTCGAAAGAACTATGGCTACACCTTC
CASSFRTGRRKNYGYTF
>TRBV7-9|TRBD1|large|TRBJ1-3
TGTGCCAGCAGTTCTCACAAGCAGGGGGCGAACACCATATATTTT
CASSSHKQGANTIYF
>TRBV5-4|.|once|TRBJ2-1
TGTGCCAGCAGCTTGGTGGACAATTACAATGAGCAGTTCTTC
CASSLVDNYNEQFF
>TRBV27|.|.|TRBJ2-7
TGTGCCAGCAGTTCCTGGGAGCTCTACGAGCAGTACTTC
CASSSWELYEQYF
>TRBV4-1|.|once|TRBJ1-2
TGCGCCAGCAGCCCCTTAAGGGGTGGTGGCTACACCTTC
CASSPLRGGGYTF
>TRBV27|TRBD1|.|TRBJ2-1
TGTGCCAGCAGTGTCTTAGGGACAGGGGGAAATGAGCAGTTCTTC
CASSVLGTGGNEQFF
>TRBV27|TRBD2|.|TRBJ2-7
TGTGCCAGCAGTTCTATCGCAGCGGGAGTCTACGAGCAGTACTTC
CASSSIAAGVYEQYF
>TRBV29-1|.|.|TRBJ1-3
TGCAGCGTTGAGACTTCGAGCTCTGGAAACACCATATATTTT
CSVETSSSGNTIYF
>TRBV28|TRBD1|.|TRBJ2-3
TGTGCCAGCAGTTTACCCCGGGACAGGGGGCTTGTTAGGTTAGATACGCAGTATTTT
CASSLPRDRGLVRLDTQYF
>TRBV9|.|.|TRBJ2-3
TGTGCCAGCAGCGTAGCAGGGGCGGTCACAGATACGCAGTATTTT
CASSVAGAVTDTQYF